This T cell receptor (beta chain) originates from a study of T cells in Graves' hyperthyroidism and ophthalmopathy. In this sample, this clonotype turned up a few times. Amplification of TCR beta CDR3 regions was performed using RNA transcripts as template. The HTBI primer set was used in a first-round RT-PCR of the TCR CDR3. TCRdb called the multiplex PCR reads again in MiXCR, with one record for every CDR3 protein. The sample holds about 420,000 distinct CDR3 sequences, around 16% seen once. The sequencing input was blood. This receptor was obtained from a woman under 30 with Graves' hyperthyroidism.

CDR3 residues: CASSPRPASQETQYF. The CDR3 nucleotides are TGCGCCAGCAGCCCAAGACCCGCTTCACAAGAGACCCAGTACTTC. V is TRBV4-1 and J is TRBJ2-5; D not resolved. Trimming shortened V by 4 bases and J by 2 bases, and 14 bases separated the two germline ends. Germline V lookup: CDR1 MGHRA, CDR2 YSYEKL. This CDR3 is 15 amino acids long.